These T cell receptor beta chains were read from a single sample in a study of human T cells and chemical hapten exposure. MiXCR, applied by TCRdb to the RACE reads, yields one record per CDR3 protein. This table holds some 70,000 distinct CDR3 sequences, approximately 29% found once. The sequences come from whole blood, collected in connection with sensitization to the hapten diphenylcyclopropenone (DPC). The receptors shown here come from a man aged 35 to 55 with alopecia areata. Some clones in this sample may be carry-over from other donors' samples. Both conserved end residues are part of each CDR3. Fields, in order: V gene, D gene, clone size, J gene, CDR3 protein, CDR3 DNA. A D gene is named only where the DNA matches it firmly. Not all rows give a size; the values are once, few, many and, for expanded clones, a class.

v_gene: TRBV7-9; d_gene: NA; abundance: NA; j_gene: TRBJ1-5; CDR3aa: CASSLDGGPLANQPQHF; CDR3nt: TGTGCCAGCAGCTTAGACGGGGGGCCCCTAGCAAATCAGCCCCAGCATTTT
v_gene: TRBV6-6; d_gene: NA; abundance: NA; j_gene: TRBJ1-4; CDR3aa: CASSYFSWGTTNEKLFF; CDR3nt: TGTGCCAGCAGTTACTTTAGCTGGGGGACTACTAATGAAAAACTGTTTTTT
v_gene: TRBV15; d_gene: TRBD2; abundance: NA; j_gene: TRBJ2-1; CDR3aa: CATSRDTSANSYNEQFF; CDR3nt: TGTGCCACCAGCAGAGATACTAGCGCTAACTCCTACAATGAGCAGTTCTTC
v_gene: TRBV20-1; d_gene: NA; abundance: NA; j_gene: TRBJ2-7; CDR3aa: CSARGSHSYEQYF; CDR3nt: TGCAGTGCTAGGGGTTCGCACTCCTACGAGCAGTACTTC
v_gene: TRBV10-2; d_gene: NA; abundance: NA; j_gene: TRBJ1-5; CDR3aa: CASKEPSSNQPQHF; CDR3nt: TGCGCCAGCAAAGAACCCAGTAGCAATCAGCCCCAGCATTTT
v_gene: TRBV28; d_gene: TRBD1; abundance: few; j_gene: TRBJ1-5; CDR3aa: CASSSYGRIRGNQPQHF; CDR3nt: TGTGCCAGCAGTTCCTACGGCCGAATCAGGGGGAATCAGCCCCAGCATTTT
v_gene: TRBV10-3; d_gene: NA; abundance: few; j_gene: TRBJ2-3; CDR3aa: CAIKATQTDTQYF; CDR3nt: TGTGCCATCAAGGCCACTCAGACAGATACGCAGTATTTT
v_gene: TRBV20-1; d_gene: TRBD2; abundance: NA; j_gene: TRBJ2-7; CDR3aa: CSATPASGSSYEQYF; CDR3nt: TGCAGTGCTACCCCCGCTAGCGGCAGCTCCTACGAGCAGTACTTC
v_gene: TRBV29-1; d_gene: NA; abundance: NA; j_gene: TRBJ1-5; CDR3aa: CSVVRLRNQPQHF; CDR3nt: TGCAGCGTTGTCAGGTTACGCAATCAGCCCCAGCATTTT
v_gene: TRBV7-9; d_gene: NA; abundance: NA; j_gene: TRBJ1-1; CDR3aa: CASSLAGTEAFF; CDR3nt: TGTGCCAGCAGCTTAGCCGGCACTGAAGCTTTCTTT
v_gene: TRBV6-2/TRBV6-3; d_gene: TRBD2; abundance: few; j_gene: TRBJ2-7; CDR3aa: CASSPGLAGSYEQYF; CDR3nt: TGTGCCAGCAGTCCGGGACTAGCGGGAAGCTACGAGCAGTACTTC
v_gene: TRBV27; d_gene: TRBD2; abundance: NA; j_gene: TRBJ2-3; CDR3aa: CASSPPGLAGGTDTQYF; CDR3nt: TGTGCCAGCAGTCCTCCGGGACTAGCGGGAGGTACAGATACGCAGTATTTT
v_gene: TRBV20-1; d_gene: TRBD1; abundance: NA; j_gene: TRBJ1-5; CDR3aa: CSASAQTGTNQPQHF; CDR3nt: TGCAGTGCGTCGGCTCAGACAGGGACCAATCAGCCCCAGCATTTT
v_gene: TRBV25-1; d_gene: NA; abundance: few; j_gene: TRBJ2-7; CDR3aa: CASNGRGSGQYF; CDR3nt: TGTGCCAGCAACGGCAGGGGATCCGGGCAGTACTTC
v_gene: TRBV5-6; d_gene: NA; abundance: NA; j_gene: TRBJ1-3; CDR3aa: CASSLGGVLNTIYF; CDR3nt: TGTGCCAGCAGCTTGGGGGGGGTATTGAACACCATATATTTT
v_gene: TRBV5-1; d_gene: TRBD1; abundance: few; j_gene: TRBJ2-5; CDR3aa: CASSPGTGTQETQYF; CDR3nt: TGCGCCAGCAGTCCCGGGACAGGTACTCAAGAGACCCAGTACTTC
v_gene: TRBV7-2; d_gene: NA; abundance: few; j_gene: TRBJ1-1; CDR3aa: CASSLVPGNTEAFF; CDR3nt: TGTGCCAGCAGTTTAGTCCCGGGAAACACTGAAGCTTTCTTT
v_gene: TRBV4-1; d_gene: NA; abundance: few; j_gene: TRBJ2-1; CDR3aa: CASSQAGPEEAYNEQFF; CDR3nt: TGCGCCAGCAGCCAAGCGGGTCCGGAGGAGGCCTACAATGAGCAGTTCTTC
v_gene: TRBV28; d_gene: NA; abundance: NA; j_gene: TRBJ2-2; CDR3aa: CASSLRTEWGTGELFF; CDR3nt: TGTGCCAGCAGTTTACGGACGGAGTGGGGCACCGGGGAGCTGTTTTTT
v_gene: TRBV6-6; d_gene: NA; abundance: NA; j_gene: TRBJ2-6; CDR3aa: CASSYEASGANVLTF; CDR3nt: TGTGCCAGCAGTTACGAAGCCTCTGGGGCCAACGTCCTGACTTTC
v_gene: TRBV12-3/TRBV12-4; d_gene: TRBD1; abundance: few; j_gene: TRBJ1-1; CDR3aa: CASSLTGVTYEAFF; CDR3nt: TGTGCCAGCAGCCTGACAGGGGTCACCTACGAAGCTTTCTTT
v_gene: TRBV7-2; d_gene: NA; abundance: NA; j_gene: TRBJ2-1; CDR3aa: CASSFPVIGNSYNEQFF; CDR3nt: TGTGCCAGCAGCTTCCCCGTCATCGGGAATTCCTACAATGAGCAGTTCTTC
v_gene: TRBV18; d_gene: NA; abundance: few; j_gene: TRBJ2-3; CDR3aa: CASSPSNPRTDTQYF; CDR3nt: TGTGCCAGCTCACCAAGTAATCCTCGCACAGATACGCAGTATTTT
v_gene: TRBV7-2; d_gene: NA; abundance: few; j_gene: TRBJ1-2; CDR3aa: CASSLQLNYGYTF; CDR3nt: TGTGCCAGCAGTCTACAGCTTAACTATGGCTACACCTTC
v_gene: TRBV19; d_gene: TRBD1; abundance: once; j_gene: TRBJ1-6; CDR3aa: CASSTGTGARNSPLHF; CDR3nt: TGTGCCAGTAGTACCGGGACAGGGGCGCGGAATTCACCCCTCCACTTT
v_gene: TRBV7-9; d_gene: TRBD1; abundance: few; j_gene: TRBJ2-7; CDR3aa: CASSPGTGPGEQYF; CDR3nt: TGTGCCAGCAGCCCCGGGACAGGGCCGGGGGAGCAGTACTTC
v_gene: TRBV14; d_gene: NA; abundance: few; j_gene: TRBJ1-2; CDR3aa: CASSQLMDGGCYTF; CDR3nt: TGTGCCAGCAGCCAACTCATGGATGGGGGATGCTACACCTTC
v_gene: TRBV6-2/TRBV6-3; d_gene: TRBD2; abundance: NA; j_gene: TRBJ2-5; CDR3aa: CASSYGLAGETQYF; CDR3nt: TGTGCCAGCAGTTACGGACTAGCAGGAGAGACCCAGTACTTC
v_gene: TRBV6-5; d_gene: TRBD1; abundance: NA; j_gene: TRBJ1-4; CDR3aa: CASRPTGGFNEKLFF; CDR3nt: TGTGCCAGCAGACCTACAGGGGGCTTTAATGAAAAACTGTTTTTT
v_gene: TRBV5-1; d_gene: NA; abundance: NA; j_gene: TRBJ1-2; CDR3aa: CASSLGQRYGYTF; CDR3nt: TGCGCCAGCAGCTTGGGACAGCGCTATGGCTACACCTTC
v_gene: TRBV5-8; d_gene: TRBD1; abundance: few; j_gene: TRBJ1-1; CDR3aa: CASSPWDRSLNTEAFF; CDR3nt: TGTGCCAGCAGCCCATGGGACAGGTCTCTGAACACTGAAGCTTTCTTT
v_gene: TRBV28; d_gene: TRBD1; abundance: NA; j_gene: TRBJ2-7; CDR3aa: CASSLPGGLYEQYF; CDR3nt: TGTGCCAGCAGTTTACCAGGGGGTCTCTACGAGCAGTACTTC
v_gene: TRBV25-1; d_gene: NA; abundance: NA; j_gene: TRBJ2-2; CDR3aa: CASSEGTGELFF; CDR3nt: TGTGCCAGCAGTGAGGGAACCGGGGAGCTGTTTTTT
v_gene: TRBV18; d_gene: NA; abundance: NA; j_gene: TRBJ2-3; CDR3aa: CASSRQGDTQYF; CDR3nt: TGTGCCAGCTCACGTCAAGGGGATACGCAGTATTTT
v_gene: TRBV12-3/TRBV12-4; d_gene: TRBD2; abundance: NA; j_gene: TRBJ2-1; CDR3aa: CASRGGNEQFF; CDR3nt: TGTGCCAGCAGGGGAGGGAATGAGCAGTTCTTC
v_gene: TRBV7-2; d_gene: TRBD2; abundance: NA; j_gene: TRBJ2-1; CDR3aa: CASSLGSSGGSGEQFF; CDR3nt: TGTGCCAGCAGCTTAGGATCTAGCGGGGGTTCGGGTGAGCAGTTCTTC
v_gene: TRBV6-6; d_gene: NA; abundance: NA; j_gene: TRBJ2-2; CDR3aa: CASSYQDRNTGELFF; CDR3nt: TGTGCCAGCAGTTACCAGGACAGGAACACCGGGGAGCTGTTTTTT
v_gene: TRBV5-1; d_gene: NA; abundance: few; j_gene: TRBJ2-7; CDR3aa: CASSLVSAGGSYEQYF; CDR3nt: TGCGCCAGCAGCTTGGTTTCGGCAGGCGGCTCCTACGAGCAGTACTTC
v_gene: TRBV18; d_gene: NA; abundance: NA; j_gene: TRBJ1-5; CDR3aa: CASSPTDSNQPQHF; CDR3nt: TGTGCCAGCTCACCGACAGATAGCAATCAGCCCCAGCATTTT
v_gene: TRBV28; d_gene: NA; abundance: NA; j_gene: TRBJ2-5; CDR3aa: CASRQQGTETQYF; CDR3nt: TGTGCCAGCAGGCAACAGGGAACAGAGACCCAGTACTTC
v_gene: TRBV6-5; d_gene: NA; abundance: NA; j_gene: TRBJ2-3; CDR3aa: CASSSGVGADTQYF; CDR3nt: TGTGCCAGCAGTTCCGGGGTCGGCGCAGATACGCAGTATTTT
v_gene: TRBV28; d_gene: TRBD1; abundance: NA; j_gene: TRBJ2-7; CDR3aa: CASSHWTGGRYEQYF; CDR3nt: TGTGCCAGCAGCCATTGGACAGGGGGCAGGTACGAGCAGTACTTC
v_gene: TRBV4-1; d_gene: TRBD1; abundance: few; j_gene: TRBJ2-1; CDR3aa: CASSQDFAGGFDEQFF; CDR3nt: TGCGCCAGCAGCCAAGATTTCGCAGGGGGCTTCGATGAGCAGTTCTTC
v_gene: TRBV12-3/TRBV12-4; d_gene: NA; abundance: NA; j_gene: TRBJ2-6; CDR3aa: CASKRDIVDSGANVLTF; CDR3nt: TGTGCCAGCAAGCGGGACATTGTCGATTCTGGGGCCAACGTCCTGACTTTC
v_gene: TRBV7-2; d_gene: NA; abundance: NA; j_gene: TRBJ1-1; CDR3aa: CASSLALNTEAFF; CDR3nt: TGTGCCAGCAGCTTAGCCCTGAACACTGAAGCTTTCTTT
v_gene: TRBV10-3; d_gene: TRBD1; abundance: NA; j_gene: TRBJ2-3; CDR3aa: CAIMTGGGADTQYF; CDR3nt: TGTGCCATCATGACAGGGGGCGGCGCAGATACGCAGTATTTT